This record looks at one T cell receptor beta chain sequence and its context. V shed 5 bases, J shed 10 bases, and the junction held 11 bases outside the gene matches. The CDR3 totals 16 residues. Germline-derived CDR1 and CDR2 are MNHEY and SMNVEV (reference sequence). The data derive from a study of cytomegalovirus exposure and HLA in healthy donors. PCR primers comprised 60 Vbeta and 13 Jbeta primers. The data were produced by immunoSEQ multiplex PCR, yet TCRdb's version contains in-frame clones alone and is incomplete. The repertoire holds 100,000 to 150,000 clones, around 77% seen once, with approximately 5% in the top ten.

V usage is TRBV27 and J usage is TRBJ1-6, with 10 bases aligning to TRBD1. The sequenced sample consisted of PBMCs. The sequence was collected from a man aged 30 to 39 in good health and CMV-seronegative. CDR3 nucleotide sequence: TGTGCCAGCAGTCTTAATCGACAGGGGGCAAAGTCACCCCTCCACTTT. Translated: CASSLNRQGAKSPLHF.